The T cell receptor (beta chain) described here comes from a study of blood T cell repertoires in COVID-19. At the level of the study: PBMCs, B-cell-depleted T cells, or T cells were the source of the cDNA or gDNA that made up the material.

Method: immunoSEQ multiplex PCR; TCRdb's copy keeps in-frame clones and lacks some. This sample carries about 300,000 clones, 80% to 90% of them seen once, and the ten largest clones take approximately 1.1%. CDR3 length equals 14 residues. Trimming removed 4 bases from V and 1 base from J, with 10 bases in between. Looked up from germline, CDR1 is KGHSH and CDR2 is LQKENI. The sequencing sample was made of peripheral blood. This TCR derives from a woman between 45 and 65 years old with acute or convalescent COVID-19. The chain carries TRBV18 and TRBJ1-1; D perhaps matches TRBD1 (5 bases). For the CDR3, the DNA is TGTGCCAGCTCACTAGGACACGGGAACACTGAAGCTTTCTTT. It yields the protein CASSLGHGNTEAFF.